This entry lists 12 T cell receptor beta chains sequenced from one sample in a study of T cell repertoires in ileal Crohn's disease. Time point of the sample: inflamed ileum from the surgical specimen. Sequenced by immunoSEQ multiplex PCR; TCRdb stores in-frame clones only, minus some. The table has around 4,900 clones, around 76% seen once. Sequencing was performed on ileal tissue. The source is an adult with Crohn's disease.

The V and J genes are TRBV23-1 and TRBJ2-4; tentatively, D is TRBD1 (5 bases). TRBV23-1 is an ORF, and what it does is uncertain. The CDR3 runs to 17 residues. V gave up 7 bases and J gave up 0 bases, with 19 bases separating them. CDR3 protein: CASTHSRVDLAKNIQYF. The DNA for the CDR3 is TGCGCCAGCACCCACTCCAGGGTAGACTTAGCCAAAAACATTCAGTACTTC.

The genes are TRBV6-6 and TRBJ1-2; D not resolved. The CDR3 totals 15 residues. Germline V gene data show CDR1 as MNHNY and CDR2 as SVGAGI (reference sequence). The germline V and J ends were trimmed by 0 bases and 4 bases, with 12 bases remaining between them. The CDR3 DNA is TGTGCCAGCAGTTACTCGATAAAGGACGGCTATGGCTACACCTTC. Translating it yields CASSYSIKDGYGYTF.

The rearrangement joins TRBV4-2 to TRBJ2-7; D possibly matches TRBD1 or TRBD2 (6 bases each). The CDR3 is 14 residues long. V lost 0 bases, J lost 6 bases, and 12 bases lay in between. CDR1 LGHNA and CDR2 YNFKEQ come from the germline V gene. CDR3 DNA: TGTGCCAGCAGCCAAGACGCGGAGGGGGTCGAGCAGTACTTC. Translation gives CASSQDAEGVEQYF.

This clone was seen a few times. The gene calls are TRBV29-1 and TRBJ2-1; D perhaps matches TRBD2 (6 bases). V was clipped by 3 bases and J by 6 bases, with 15 bases between them. The germline CDR1 and CDR2 sequences are SQVTM and ANQGSEA. The CDR3 covers 14 residues. CDR3 coding DNA: TGCAGCGTTGATACGGGGGATCGAGGCAATGAGCAGTTCTTC. This encodes CSVDTGDRGNEQFF.

This clone was seen just once. The chain couples TRBV2 to TRBJ2-7; D is uncertain. The V gene lost 1 base and the J gene lost 1 base, with 5 bases spanning the gap. The CDR3 spans 13 residues. The germline CDR1 and CDR2 sequences are SNHLY and FYNNEI. CDR3 nucleotides: TGTGCCAGCAGTGAAGACAGATCCTACGAGCAGTACTTC. The encoded protein is CASSEDRSYEQYF.

The rearrangement links TRBV19 to TRBJ2-7; maybe TRBD2 (6 bases). This CDR3 has 13 residues. The V gene's germline CDR1 is LNHDA and CDR2 SQIVND (reference sequence). The ends were cut back, 6 bases at V and 3 bases at J, with 12 bases in the middle. The CDR3 loop reads CASRENGGYEQYF. The DNA for the CDR3 is TGTGCCAGTAGAGAAAACGGGGGCTACGAGCAGTACTTC.

The chain couples TRBV5-1 to TRBJ2-1; 9 nucleotides match TRBD2. Germline V gene sequence: CDR1 SGHRS, CDR2 YFSETQ. The CDR3 is 17 amino acids. V lost 3 bases, J lost 0 bases, and 7 bases stayed unmatched. The CDR3 loop is CASSWNSGSPSYNEQFF. The CDR3 region has the DNA TGCGCCAGCAGCTGGAATAGCGGGAGCCCCTCCTACAATGAGCAGTTCTTC.

The chain carries TRBV5-1 and TRBJ2-1; 9 bases map to TRBD1. Trimming at V came to 4 bases and at J to 0 bases, leaving 5 bases not matched to a gene. This CDR3 contains 16 residues. CDR1 is SGHRS and CDR2 is YFSETQ in the germline V gene. The DNA for the CDR3 is TGCGCCAGCAGCGGGACAGGGTTCAGCTCCTACAATGAGCAGTTCTTC. Translation: CASSGTGFSSYNEQFF.

The J gene is TRBJ1-5, the V gene TRBV2; D not certain. The CDR3 has 14 amino acids. Trimming removed 2 bases from V and 4 bases from J, with 9 bases in between. Looked up from germline, CDR1 is SNHLY and CDR2 is FYNNEI. The CDR3 protein is CASSETRENQPQHF. The CDR3 region has the DNA TGTGCCAGCAGTGAAACTCGAGAAAATCAGCCCCAGCATTTT.

The chain carries TRBV4-2 and TRBJ2-2; 9 nucleotides line up with TRBD1. The CDR3 has 17 amino acids. V dropped 2 bases and J dropped 6; count of bases not matched to a gene: 10. Germline V gives CDR1 LGHNA, CDR2 YNFKEQ. In DNA, the CDR3 is TGTGCCAGCAGCCAATACACCGGGACAGGGACCGCCGGGGAGCTGTTTTTT. The encoded protein is CASSQYTGTGTAGELFF.

In regard to this clone: The junction does not match germline at one end; this may be a read error. The chain carries TRBV28 and TRBJ2-3; no definite D call. The CDR3 has 11 residues. CDR1 is MDHEN and CDR2 is SYDVKM in the germline V gene. For the CDR3, the DNA is TGTGCCAGCAGTTTTAGTAGGGAATGTTTTTTT. It yields the protein CASSFSRECFF. Variable domain in full (rest from reference TRBV28 and TRBJ2-3): DVKVTQSSRYLVKRTGEKVFLECVQDMDHENMFWYRQDPGLGLRLIYFSYDVKMKEKGDIPEGYSVSREKKERFSLILESASTNQTSMYLCASSFSRECFFGPGTRLTVL.

The V gene is TRBV11-3, the J gene TRBJ2-3; D unresolved. Germline lookup yields CDR1 SGHNT and CDR2 YENEEA. The V and J ends lost 4 bases and 6 bases respectively, with 14 bases between them. The CDR3 contains 14 residues. The CDR3 DNA reads TGTGCCAGCAGCTACACGGACGGTCTGGATACGCAGTATTTT. Its protein is CASSYTDGLDTQYF.